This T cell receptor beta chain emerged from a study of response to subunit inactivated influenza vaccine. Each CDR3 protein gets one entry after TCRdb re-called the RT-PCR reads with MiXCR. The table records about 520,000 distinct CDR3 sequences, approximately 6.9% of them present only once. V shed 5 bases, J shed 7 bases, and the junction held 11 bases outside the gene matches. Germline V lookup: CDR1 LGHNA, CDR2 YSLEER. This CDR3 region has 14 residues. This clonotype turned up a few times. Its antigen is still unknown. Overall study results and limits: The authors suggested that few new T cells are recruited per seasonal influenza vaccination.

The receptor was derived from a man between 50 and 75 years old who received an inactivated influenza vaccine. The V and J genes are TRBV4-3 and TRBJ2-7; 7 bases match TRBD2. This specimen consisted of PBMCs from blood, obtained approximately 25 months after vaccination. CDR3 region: CASSFVGRAGEQYF. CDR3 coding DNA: TGCGCCAGCAGCTTTGTGGGGAGAGCGGGGGAGCAGTACTTC.